This entry concerns a single TCR beta chain. Its antigen is still unknown. This record belongs to a study of OX40 agonist ivuxolimab in advanced cancers. Notes on the study in general: The authors did not determine the antigen specificity of the expanded peripheral T cells.

Trimming left V 4 bases short and J 1 base short, with 9 bases between. This CDR3 has 14 amino acids. Germline values: CDR1 LNHDA, CDR2 SQIVND (reference sequence). The assay was immunoSEQ multiplex PCR, and TCRdb's table has in-frame clones only and misses some. The table records 60,000 to 95,000 clones, around 84% of them present only once. This material consisted of CD4+ or CD8+ T cells sorted from blood, taken in a trial of the OX40 agonist ivuxolimab. The sequence was obtained from an adult with an advanced solid tumor such as melanoma, head and neck, liver or kidney cancer. The J gene is TRBJ2-3, the V gene TRBV19; TRBD1 is a possible D gene (6 bases). The CDR3 is CASSTNRGTDTQYF. CDR3 DNA: TGTGCCAGTAGTACCAACAGGGGCACAGATACGCAGTATTTT.